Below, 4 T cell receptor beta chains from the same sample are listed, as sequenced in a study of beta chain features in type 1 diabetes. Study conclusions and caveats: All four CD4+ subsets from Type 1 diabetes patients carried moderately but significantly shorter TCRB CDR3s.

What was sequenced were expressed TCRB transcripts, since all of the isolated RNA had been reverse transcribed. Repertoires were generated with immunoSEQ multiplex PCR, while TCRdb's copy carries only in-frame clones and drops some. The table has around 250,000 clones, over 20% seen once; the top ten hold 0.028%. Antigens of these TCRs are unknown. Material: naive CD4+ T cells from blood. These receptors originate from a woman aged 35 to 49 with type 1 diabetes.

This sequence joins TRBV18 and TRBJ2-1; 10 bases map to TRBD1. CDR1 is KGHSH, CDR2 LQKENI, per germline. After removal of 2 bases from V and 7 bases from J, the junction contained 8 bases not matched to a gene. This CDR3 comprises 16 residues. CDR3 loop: CASSPVPWTGGNEQFF. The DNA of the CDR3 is TGTGCCAGCTCACCAGTCCCCTGGACAGGGGGGAATGAGCAGTTCTTC.

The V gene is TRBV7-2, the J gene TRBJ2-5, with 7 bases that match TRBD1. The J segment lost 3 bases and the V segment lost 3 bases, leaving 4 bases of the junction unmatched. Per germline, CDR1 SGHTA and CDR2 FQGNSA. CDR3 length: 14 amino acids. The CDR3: CASSFSGTEETQYF. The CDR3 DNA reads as TGTGCCAGCAGCTTTTCCGGGACAGAAGAGACCCAGTACTTC.

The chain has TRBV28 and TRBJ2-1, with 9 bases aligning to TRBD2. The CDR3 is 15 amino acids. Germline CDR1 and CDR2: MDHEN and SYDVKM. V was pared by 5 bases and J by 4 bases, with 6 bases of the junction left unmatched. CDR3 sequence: CASSPSTSGYNEQFF. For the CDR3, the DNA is TGTGCCAGCAGTCCCTCTACTAGCGGGTACAATGAGCAGTTCTTC.

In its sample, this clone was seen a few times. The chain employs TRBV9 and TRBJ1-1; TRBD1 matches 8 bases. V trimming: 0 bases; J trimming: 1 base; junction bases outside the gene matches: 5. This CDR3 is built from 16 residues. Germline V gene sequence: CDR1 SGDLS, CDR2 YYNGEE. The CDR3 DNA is TGTGCCAGCAGCGTAGCGGCAGGGGGCGAGAACACTGAAGCTTTCTTT. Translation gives CASSVAAGGENTEAFF.